Listed below are T cell receptor beta chains from one sample, sequenced in a study of CD8 T cells in ankylosing spondylitis. TCRdb independently ran MiXCR on the 5' RACE reads; one entry per CDR3 protein. The sample carries 700,000 to 850,000 distinct CDR3 sequences, approximately 12% recorded once. The sample taken for sequencing was blood, either unsorted or a sorted T cell fraction (not recorded which). All receptors come from a male donor with ankylosing spondylitis. Both conserved end residues are part of each CDR3. A D gene is named only where the DNA matches it firmly. For some rows the clone size is stated as once, few or many, or as a class when expanded; others skip it.

D: TRBD2
V: TRBV9
size: .
J: TRBJ2-3
CDR3: CASSVRPPRAGLGDTQYF
DNA: TGTGCCAGCAGCGTAAGGCCCCCCAGAGCGGGGTTAGGAGATACGCAGTATTTT

D: .
V: TRBV6-1
size: .
J: TRBJ1-2
CDR3: CASSRRGNHGYTF
DNA: TGTGCCAGCAGCCGTCGGGGGAACCATGGCTACACCTTC

D: TRBD2
V: TRBV7-2
size: few
J: TRBJ2-4
CDR3: CASSFGLAENIQYF
DNA: TGTGCCAGCAGCTTCGGACTAGCAGAAAACATTCAGTACTTC

D: TRBD2
V: TRBV4-3
size: few
J: TRBJ2-5
CDR3: CASSQARALAGLQETQYF
DNA: TGCGCCAGCAGCCAAGCACGGGCACTAGCGGGACTGCAAGAGACCCAGTACTTC

D: TRBD2
V: TRBV12-3/TRBV12-4
size: few
J: TRBJ2-2
CDR3: CASSFPGLVSPGELFF
DNA: TGTGCCAGCAGTTTCCCGGGACTAGTGTCCCCCGGGGAGCTGTTTTTT

D: .
V: TRBV9
size: .
J: TRBJ2-2
CDR3: CASSARQGGTGELFF
DNA: TGTGCCAGCAGCGCGCGACAGGGAGGGACCGGGGAGCTGTTTTTT

D: .
V: TRBV29-1
size: few
J: TRBJ2-5
CDR3: CSVDYRAGETQYF
DNA: TGCAGCGTTGACTACAGGGCGGGGGAGACCCAGTACTTC

D: TRBD1
V: TRBV4-2
size: .
J: TRBJ1-1
CDR3: CASSRGTGGSEAEAFF
DNA: TGTGCCAGCAGCCGGGGGACAGGGGGAAGTGAGGCTGAAGCTTTCTTT

D: .
V: TRBV7-8
size: .
J: TRBJ2-2
CDR3: CASSLSRGADPNTGELFF
DNA: TGTGCCAGCAGCTTATCGAGAGGGGCAGACCCGAACACCGGGGAGCTGTTTTTT

D: .
V: TRBV20-1
size: .
J: TRBJ1-5
CDR3: CSARDRLRPQHF
DNA: TGCAGTGCTAGAGACCGGCTCCGGCCCCAGCATTTT

D: TRBD1
V: TRBV20-1
size: .
J: TRBJ1-2
CDR3: CSARDRGQGTYGYTF
DNA: TGCAGTGCTAGAGATCGGGGACAGGGTACCTATGGCTACACCTTC

D: .
V: TRBV12-3/TRBV12-4
size: .
J: TRBJ2-3
CDR3: CASSSPRADTQYF
DNA: TGTGCCAGCAGTTCCCCTCGCGCGGATACGCAGTATTTT

D: TRBD2
V: TRBV29-1
size: few
J: TRBJ2-1
CDR3: CSVGKLAGVDNEQFF
DNA: TGCAGCGTTGGTAAACTAGCGGGAGTAGACAATGAGCAGTTCTTC